This section outlines one T cell receptor beta chain sequence together with its context. This specimen comes from a study of CD8 T cells in Susac syndrome. CDR1 and CDR2 (germline): SGHRS, YFSETQ. This CDR3 region has 16 residues. V shed 2 bases and J shed 4 bases, with 15 bases lying between them. Random hexamers primed reverse transcription of 0.5 to 1 ug RNA. An immunoSEQ multiplex PCR amplified TCR beta CDR3 over 54 Vbeta and 13 Jbeta. TCRdb recomputed calls from the immunoSEQ multiplex PCR reads with MiXCR, one row per CDR3 protein. The data show roughly 120,000 distinct CDR3 sequences, approximately 94% seen once.

The specimen sequenced was CD4+ T cells from PBMCs. The sequence was collected from a human donor with multiple sclerosis. The chain joins TRBV5-1 to TRBJ2-2; TRBD2 might be the D (5 bases). CDR3 protein: CASSFLFSGGTGELFF. The CDR3 bases are TGCGCCAGCAGCTTCCTTTTCTCCGGAGGCACCGGGGAGCTGTTTTTT.